This TCR beta chain was sequenced during a study of cytomegalovirus exposure and HLA in healthy donors. Across the whole study: A preliminary data release comprised tens of millions of unique TCRs obtained from HLA-typed donors. Researchers found that roughly 80% of around 400 genotyped donors fell within the Caucasian-associated ancestry cluster.

The V gene's germline CDR1 is SGHTA and CDR2 FQGNSA. The CDR3 has 17 amino acids. V was clipped by 4 bases and J by 2 bases; unmatched bases: 14. Points on this clone: The target antigen is unknown.

Study results and limitations: Sequencing depth roughly uniform across donors was assumed in presence/absence analyses. The classifier, whose performance was assessed in both the original and validation cohorts, reportedly diagnosed cytomegalovirus status with high specificity and sensitivity.

13 Jbeta primers and 60 Vbeta primers were used for the PCR. This table comes from immunoSEQ multiplex PCR, and its TCRdb copy is limited to in-frame clones, with some not included. The table has 100,000 to 150,000 clones, 81% seen once. The chain uses TRBV7-2 and TRBJ2-7; TRBD1 agrees at 7 bases. The sample comprised PBMCs. The receptor's source is a man younger than 35 in good health and CMV-seronegative. Written as DNA, the CDR3 is TGTGCCAGCAGCTCCCAACAGGGGACAGTGATCCCCTACGAGCAGTACTTC. Amino acids: CASSSQQGTVIPYEQYF.